The sequence of this T cell receptor beta chain was determined in a study of Graves' ophthalmopathy and Graves' hyperthyroidism. As to this clonotype: Its matching antigen is unknown.

Study-wide results and caveats: Appearing in blood as well were most expanded thyroid clonotypes above 0.001 frequency.

Scientists amplified the TCR beta CDR3 regions from RNA transcripts. An opening RT-PCR round employed HTBI primers and preceded a second-round multiplex PCR. Each CDR3 protein is one row after TCRdb ran MiXCR on the multiplex PCR reads. The repertoire holds about 39,000 distinct CDR3 sequences, with roughly 49% as singletons. The TCR originated in an adult woman with stable Graves' hyperthyroidism. Sequencing was done on a sample of peripheral blood.

The CDR3 DNA follows: TGTGCCAGCAGCTCCTCCGGGACAGGGGGAGGAGAGACCCAGTACTTC. Translation: CASSSSGTGGGETQYF. J is TRBJ2-5 and V is TRBV13, with 11 bases fitting TRBD1. CDR1 and CDR2 (germline): PRHDT, FYEKMQ (reference sequence). The J segment lost 4 bases and the V segment lost 4 bases, leaving 8 bases of the junction unmatched. This CDR3 has 16 amino acids.